Listed below are T cell receptor beta chains from one sample, sequenced in a study of blood T cell repertoires in COVID-19. The method was immunoSEQ multiplex PCR; TCRdb's version includes in-frame clones alone and lacks a portion of them. The sample shows about 420,000 clones, roughly 89% of them seen only once. The specimen was peripheral blood. The receptors were gathered from a young man with COVID-19, enrolled during active disease. The CDR3 runs from the conserved cysteine through the conserved F or W. A D gene is named only where the DNA matches it firmly. Clone size is stated in some rows and not others, as once, few, many or a class when expanded.

TGTGCCAGCAGCTCCGGGACAGACTACAATGAGCAGTTCTTC,CASSSGTDYNEQFF,TRBV5-8,TRBD1,14,TRBJ2-1,-
TGTGCCAGCAGTGAAACCCCCGCGGGAGGGCCCCATGAGCAGTTCTTC,CASSETPAGGPHEQFF,TRBV25-1,TRBD2,16,TRBJ2-1,-
TGTGCCAGTAGTCCGGGACTAGCGGGGTACACCGGGGAGCTGTTTTTT,CASSPGLAGYTGELFF,TRBV19,TRBD2,16,TRBJ2-2,once
TGTGCCAGCAGGGTCGGACAGCAAGAGACCCAGTACTTC,CASRVGQQETQYF,TRBV7-9,-,13,TRBJ2-5,-
TGTGCCAGCAGCTTAGGGGTGCCGAACACTGAAGCTTTCTTT,CASSLGVPNTEAFF,TRBV5-4,-,14,TRBJ1-1,-
TGTGCCAGCAGCCAGACAGGAACGTACACTGAAGCTTTCTTT,CASSQTGTYTEAFF,TRBV6-5,-,14,TRBJ1-1,few
TGTGCCAGCAGCTTTCCCAGCGGGATCGAGCAGTACTTC,CASSFPSGIEQYF,TRBV5-6,TRBD2,13,TRBJ2-7,-
TGTGCCAGCAGCCCCCATGGGACTTTGGGGGGCAATGAGCAGTTCTTC,CASSPHGTLGGNEQFF,TRBV3-1/TRBV3-2,-,16,TRBJ2-1,-
TGTGCCAGTAGTGACGGGACTAGAGGGATCACAGATACGCAGTATTTT,CASSDGTRGITDTQYF,TRBV19,TRBD2,16,TRBJ2-3,-
TGCGCCAGCAGCGGAAGAGCGCTACTAGCGGGCCCGGGCCACGAGCAGTACTTC,CASSGRALLAGPGHEQYF,TRBV5-1,TRBD2,18,TRBJ2-7,-
TGTGCCAGCCAACCGTACCTCACCGCCCCGGAACTGTTTTTT,CASQPYLTAPELFF,TRBV7-9,-,14,TRBJ1-4,-
TGTGCCACCAGCCGTCCTCTCTCGCGACAGGGGGCGAACACCGGGGAGCTGTTTTTT,CATSRPLSRQGANTGELFF,TRBV15,TRBD1,19,TRBJ2-2,-
TGTGCCAGCAGTGAAGAGAGGAGTAACTATGGCTACACCTTC,CASSEERSNYGYTF,TRBV2,-,14,TRBJ1-2,-
TGCGCCAGCAGCTCCCTAAGAAGCGGGCCTTCCTACGAGCAGTACTTC,CASSSLRSGPSYEQYF,TRBV5-1,-,16,TRBJ2-7,-
TGTGCCAGCACCGGCTCTGGAAACACCATATATTTT,CASTGSGNTIYF,TRBV2,-,12,TRBJ1-3,-
TGTGCCATCAGTGTAGGGACAACGATCTCTGGGGCCAACGTCCTGACTTTC,CAISVGTTISGANVLTF,TRBV10-3,-,17,TRBJ2-6,-
TGTGCCAGTAGTATAGGAGGGACAGGCTATGGCTACACCTTC,CASSIGGTGYGYTF,TRBV19,TRBD1,14,TRBJ1-2,-
TGCAGCGTCGTAGGGGCCGGTGGTGAGCAGTTCTTC,CSVVGAGGEQFF,TRBV29-1,-,12,TRBJ2-1,once
TGCAGCGTTGCCGGGACTAGCGTTAGAGACCCTTACGAGCAGTACTTC,CSVAGTSVRDPYEQYF,TRBV29-1,TRBD2,16,TRBJ2-7,-
TGTGCCAGCAGTTACAGTCTGCAGGGTCGCAATGAGCAGTTCTTC,CASSYSLQGRNEQFF,TRBV6-5,-,15,TRBJ2-1,-
TGTGCCAGTAGTCTTGGGCTTACGAACACCGGGGAGCTGTTTTTT,CASSLGLTNTGELFF,TRBV19,-,15,TRBJ2-2,-
TGTGCCAGCAGGGTACAGGGGCGTAATTCACCCCTCCACTTT,CASRVQGRNSPLHF,TRBV6-5,TRBD1,14,TRBJ1-6,-
TGTGCCAGCAGTGGCCAGCGGGATCCCGTCGAGCAGTTCTTC,CASSGQRDPVEQFF,TRBV2,TRBD2,14,TRBJ2-1,many
TGTGCCAGCAGCTACAGGGCCCTAGGCTCTGGGGCCAACGTCCTGACTTTC,CASSYRALGSGANVLTF,TRBV14,-,17,TRBJ2-6,-
TGTGCCAGCAGTTACGGACTCGGACTAGCGGCCTACGAGCAGTACTTC,CASSYGLGLAAYEQYF,TRBV6-5,TRBD2,16,TRBJ2-7,-
TGCAGTGCTTCTCCAGGGGAGACCCAGTACTTC,CSASPGETQYF,TRBV20-1,-,11,TRBJ2-5,once
TGTGCCATCAGTCCCGCGGGGGAGGAGACCCAGTACTTC,CAISPAGEETQYF,TRBV10-3,TRBD2,13,TRBJ2-5,few
TGTGCCAGCAGCCTGACAGGTTGGGATACGCAGTATTTT,CASSLTGWDTQYF,TRBV5-6,-,13,TRBJ2-3,-
TGTGCCAGCAGCTACCCCCGGTCCCCATTAGAGGATGAGCAGTTCTTC,CASSYPRSPLEDEQFF,TRBV5-4,-,16,TRBJ2-1,-
TGTGCCAGCAGCTCGTATGGACAGGTCACCGGGGAGCTGTTTTTT,CASSSYGQVTGELFF,TRBV6-5,TRBD1,15,TRBJ2-2,-
TGTGCCAGCAGCCTGGGGCCCTACAATGAGCAGTTCTTC,CASSLGPYNEQFF,TRBV7-9,-,13,TRBJ2-1,-
TGTGCCAGTAGTTGGTCACCGAGCTCCTACAATGAGCAGTTCTTC,CASSWSPSSYNEQFF,TRBV19,-,15,TRBJ2-1,-
TGTGCCAGCCGAGGGCGGGTCAACACCGGGGAGCTGTTTTTT,CASRGRVNTGELFF,TRBV6-5,-,14,TRBJ2-2,-
TGTGCCAGCAGGACGGGGATCACCGGGGAGCTGTTTTTT,CASRTGITGELFF,TRBV6-5,-,13,TRBJ2-2,-
TGTGCCAGTAAGGCGGGCAGGGGCGGGAATGAGCAGTTCTTC,CASKAGRGGNEQFF,TRBV19,-,14,TRBJ2-1,once
TGTGCCAGCAGCCTTCGACCGGGACTAGCGGGCCTTCAAGAGACCCAGTACTTC,CASSLRPGLAGLQETQYF,TRBV28,TRBD2,18,TRBJ2-5,-
TGCGCCAGCAGCCAAGGAGGTCGGAATGAAAAACTGTTTTTT,CASSQGGRNEKLFF,TRBV4-1,-,14,TRBJ1-4,-
TGTGCCAGCAGCCACCGGGACAGGGGGTTATCACCCCTCCACTTT,CASSHRDRGLSPLHF,TRBV3-1/TRBV3-2,TRBD1,15,TRBJ1-6,-
TGTGCCAGCAGTGAAGCCCTCGGGACTAGCGGGAGGGGTCATGAGCAGTTCTTC,CASSEALGTSGRGHEQFF,TRBV6-1,TRBD2,18,TRBJ2-1,once